What follows are 21 T cell receptor beta chains derived from one specimen sequenced in a study of cytomegalovirus exposure and HLA in healthy donors. The PCR made use of 60 Vbeta and 13 Jbeta primers. Clones were sequenced by immunoSEQ multiplex PCR, and TCRdb holds only the in-frame ones, with some missing. This sample has around 130,000 clones, with around 71% found just once. The sample was PBMCs. The receptors were gathered from a woman aged 60-70 years in good health and CMV-seropositive.

The gene calls are TRBV11-2 and TRBJ1-4; tentative D call: TRBD1 (5 bases). Looked up from germline, CDR1 is SGHAT and CDR2 is FQNNGV. The V and J ends lost 6 bases and 7 bases respectively, with 21 bases between them. The CDR3 sequence is 16 residues long. The CDR3 here is CASSPPSGRGGEKLFF. CDR3 in DNA: TGTGCCAGCAGTCCCCCTTCTGGGAGGGGAGGTGAAAAACTGTTTTTT.

The chain employs TRBV5-1 and TRBJ1-6, with D hard to call. This CDR3 contains 13 residues. Germline values: CDR1 SGHRS, CDR2 YFSETQ. V was shortened by 9 bases and J by 7 bases, with 14 bases between the two germline ends. As DNA, the CDR3 is TGCGCCACCCGGGAAGGGTTGAATTCACCCCTCCACTTT. This codes for CATREGLNSPLHF.

This clone was observed a few times. The rearrangement joins TRBV12-5 to TRBJ2-7, with 7 nucleotides matching TRBD2. Germline V gives CDR1 LGHNT, CDR2 FRNRAP. This CDR3 region has 15 residues. Germline trimming cut 7 bases from V and 2 bases from J; bases unmatched to any gene: 11. DNA of the CDR3: TGTGCTAGTGCCAGGGACTACCTATTTACCTACGAGCAGTACTTC. Translating gives CASARDYLFTYEQYF.

This chain links TRBV19 with TRBJ1-2, with D unresolved. Trimming removed 4 bases at V and 5 bases at J, with 8 bases between. The germline V gene encodes CDR1 LNHDA and CDR2 SQIVND (reference sequence). This CDR3 has 12 residues. CDR3 sequence reads: CASSTTAYGYTF. CDR3 DNA sequence: TGTGCCAGTAGTACAACCGCGTATGGCTACACCTTC.

V and J are TRBV20-1 and TRBJ2-6, with D perhaps TRBD1 (5 bases). The germline V gene has CDR1 DFQATT and CDR2 SNEGSKA (reference sequence). The CDR3 covers 11 residues. Trimming took 5 bases from V and 13 from J, leaving 12 bases between them. CDR3 nucleotides: TGCAGTGCTCCGACAGTGGGAGTCCTGACTTTC. Residues: CSAPTVGVLTF.

The chain has TRBV6-5 and TRBJ2-7, with D tentatively TRBD2 (7 bases). Trimming shortened V by 0 bases and J by 6 bases, and 9 bases separated the two germline ends. Germline values: CDR1 MNHEY, CDR2 SVGAGI. The CDR3 length is 13 residues. CDR3 amino acids: CASSYSRGGEQYF. The CDR3 bases are TGTGCCAGCAGTTACTCTAGGGGGGGCGAGCAGTACTTC.

The gene calls are TRBV7-9 and TRBJ1-2; maybe TRBD1 (6 bases). Trimming removed 5 bases at V and 2 bases at J, with 15 bases between. Germline CDR1 and CDR2: SEHNR and FQNEAQ (reference sequence). The CDR3 spans 15 residues. The CDR3 bases are TGTGCCAGCAGCATTGGACAGCGCTTCAACTATGGCTACACCTTC. Protein: CASSIGQRFNYGYTF.

This chain links TRBV2 with TRBJ2-7, with 9 bases fitting TRBD1. The germline gives CDR1 SNHLY, CDR2 FYNNEI. The CDR3 is made up of 15 amino acids. After removal of 5 bases from V and 7 bases from J, the junction contained 12 bases not matched to a gene. Here the CDR3 DNA reads TGTGCCAGCAGTACCATACAGGGGGCGCTGGGGGAGCAGTACTTC. This sequence encodes CASSTIQGALGEQYF. Full variable domain (rest looked up from reference TRBV2 and TRBJ2-7): EPEVTQTPSHQVTQMGQEVILRCVPISNHLYFYWYRQILGQKVEFLVSFYNNEISEKSEIFDDQFSVERPDGSNFTLKIRSTKLEDSAMYFCASSTIQGALGEQYFGPGTRLTVT.

This clone was counted a single time. This CDR3 reads CSVAGTGRETQYF. The CDR3 nucleotides read TGCAGCGTCGCCGGGACAGGGAGAGAGACCCAGTACTTC. This chain uses TRBV29-1 with TRBJ2-5; 9 bases align to TRBD1. Trimming removed 6 bases from V and 4 bases from J; junction bases left unmatched: 6. The CDR3 runs 13 residues. In germline, CDR1 is SQVTM, CDR2 ANQGSEA.

The V call is TRBV5-4, the J call TRBJ2-2; D unresolved. This CDR3 region has 14 residues. Deletions cut 0 bases from V and 6 bases from J, with 9 bases between. Per the germline V gene, CDR1 is SGHNT and CDR2 is YYREEE (reference sequence). CDR3 in amino acids: CASSLGGPAGELFF. The CDR3, as DNA: TGTGCCAGCAGCTTGGGAGGCCCCGCCGGGGAGCTGTTTTTT.

This clone showed up just a few times. The V call is TRBV6-1, the J call TRBJ2-1; the D is unclear. The ends were cut back, 2 bases at V and 10 bases at J, with 9 bases in the middle. CDR3 size: 12 residues. Germline loops: CDR1 MNHNS, CDR2 SASEGT. The CDR3 is CASSEIPVEQFF. CDR3 DNA sequence: TGTGCCAGCAGTGAAATACCAGTGGAGCAGTTCTTC.

The chain joins TRBV7-9 to TRBJ1-3, with D hard to call. V was trimmed by 5 bases and J by 1 base, leaving 6 bases between them. The CDR3 extends over 13 amino acids. Germline V gives CDR1 SEHNR, CDR2 FQNEAQ (reference sequence). CDR3 sequence (DNA): TGTGCCAGCAGCCCCCTTTCTGGAAACACCATATATTTT. It yields the protein CASSPLSGNTIYF.

The chain has TRBV5-6 and TRBJ2-7, with 7 bases that match TRBD2. The germline CDR1 and CDR2 sequences are SGHDT and YYEEEE. This CDR3 comprises 15 residues. V shed 1 base and J 2 bases; nucleotides not matched to a gene: 6. This CDR3 is CASSLSGLVTYEQYF. Written as DNA, the CDR3 is TGTGCCAGCAGCTTGTCAGGACTAGTTACCTACGAGCAGTACTTC.

The chain carries TRBV7-9 and TRBJ1-2, with D uncertain. With 7 bases removed from V and 0 bases from J, the gap between germline ends came to 6 bases. The CDR3 length is 12 residues. Germline assignment: CDR1 SEHNR and CDR2 FQNEAQ (reference sequence). The CDR3 bases are TGTGCCAGCACCGCGGCTAACTATGGCTACACCTTC. It encodes CASTAANYGYTF. Full variable domain (remainder filled in from reference TRBV7-9 and TRBJ1-2): DTGVSQNPRHKITKRGQNVTFRCDPISEHNRLYWYRQTLGQGPEFLTYFQNEAQLEKSRLLSDRFSAERPKGSFSTLEIQRTEQGDSAMYLCASTAANYGYTFGSGTRLTVV.

The chain combines TRBV19 with TRBJ1-1; weak D call: TRBD1 (5 bases). CDR1 and CDR2 (germline): LNHDA, SQIVND (reference sequence). The CDR3 spans 13 residues. The germline V and J ends were trimmed by 6 bases and 4 bases, with 12 bases remaining between them. The CDR3 nucleotides are TGTGCCAGTAGCAAAGACAGAGCCACTGAAGCTTTCTTT. This gives the protein CASSKDRATEAFF.

This clone was picked up one time. The chain joins TRBV5-1 to TRBJ1-1, with D unresolved. The V and J ends lost 4 bases and 6 bases respectively, with 16 bases between them. The CDR3 has 14 residues. Germline assignment: CDR1 SGHRS and CDR2 YFSETQ. This CDR3 reads CASSPSGGRSEAFF. The DNA of the CDR3 is TGCGCCAGCAGCCCCAGCGGAGGTCGGTCTGAAGCTTTCTTT.

J is TRBJ2-1 and V is TRBV11-2; tentatively, D is TRBD2 (6 bases). Trimming pared 1 base from V and 0 bases from J, leaving 10 bases between. The CDR3 is 16 amino acids. From germline, CDR1 is SGHAT and CDR2 FQNNGV. In DNA, the CDR3 is TGTGCCAGCAGCTTAGTGGGGCGGGGCTCCTACAATGAGCAGTTCTTC. This sequence encodes CASSLVGRGSYNEQFF.

This rearrangement joins TRBV5-1 to TRBJ2-2; 12 bases fit TRBD2. The CDR3 has 15 amino acids. The germline gives CDR1 SGHRS, CDR2 YFSETQ. V trimming: 4 bases; J trimming: 6 bases; junction bases outside the gene matches: 4. DNA of the CDR3: TGCGCCAGCAGCCCAGCTAGCGGGGGGGCCGGGGAGCTGTTTTTT. Translating gives CASSPASGGAGELFF.

The chain links TRBV7-9 to TRBJ1-2; D ambiguous. Germline values: CDR1 SEHNR, CDR2 FQNEAQ (reference sequence). Trimming removed 6 bases at V and 3 bases at J, with 11 bases between. The CDR3 covers 13 residues. As DNA, the CDR3 is TGTGCCAGCAGATCACGCGTCGACTATGGCTACACCTTC. Protein: CASRSRVDYGYTF.

CDR3 coding DNA: TGTGCCAGCAGCCCCCTTACGGGTTCCTACACTGAAGCTTTCTTT. It codes for CASSPLTGSYTEAFF. This chain uses TRBV9 with TRBJ1-1; D unclear. Looked up from germline, CDR1 is SGDLS and CDR2 is YYNGEE. This CDR3 has 15 residues. V was shortened by 4 bases and J by 3 bases, with 16 bases between the two germline ends.

This chain joins TRBV6-5 and TRBJ1-5; D call uncertain. CDR3 size: 13 residues. CDR1 is MNHEY and CDR2 is SVGAGI in the germline V gene. Trimming shortened V by 4 bases and J by 9 bases, and 13 bases separated the two germline ends. The CDR3 DNA sequence: TGTGCCAGCAGTTCCGGGCCGGGGTGGCCCCAGCATTTT. This gives the protein CASSSGPGWPQHF.